This T cell receptor (beta chain) was recorded in a study of T cell repertoires in cytomegalovirus infection. The overall study: It can be stated that public TCR beta signatures indicated CMV infection as well as a matching HLA type.

MiXCR, applied by TCRdb to the reads, yields one record per CDR3 protein. Among approximately 97,000 distinct CDR3 sequences, approximately 15% were seen once, and the ten largest hold roughly 8%. The table lists this clonotype with a few counts. This TCR was sampled from a human donor in good health (CMV status not recorded). Some clones in this sample may be carry-over from other donors' samples. Sequences were obtained from PBMCs.

The CDR3: CASSDDRGLNTEAFF. CDR3 nucleotides: TGTGCCAGCAGCGATGACAGGGGACTGAACACTGAAGCTTTCTTT. The V and J genes are TRBV5-6 and TRBJ1-1; 8 bases fit TRBD1. The V gene's germline CDR1 is SGHDT and CDR2 YYEEEE. The CDR3 consists of 15 residues. Losses at the gene ends were 4 bases for V and 0 bases for J; bases not matched to a gene: 5.